The 12 T cell receptor beta chains given below trace back to one sample, sequenced in a study of cytomegalovirus exposure and HLA in healthy donors. The PCR had 60 Vbeta and 13 Jbeta primers. Some clones are missing from TCRdb's copy, which holds only in-frame ones; the method was immunoSEQ multiplex PCR. The table has 200,000 to 250,000 clones, 82% seen once. Sequenced sample: PBMCs. All receptors come from a woman aged 40 to 55 in good health and CMV-seronegative.

The rearrangement joins TRBV10-3 to TRBJ2-3; D might be TRBD1 (5 bases). In germline, CDR1 is ENHRY, CDR2 SYGVKD. This CDR3 is 14 amino acids long. V lost 4 bases and J 2 bases, leaving 10 bases between the germline ends. The CDR3 nucleotides read TGTGCCATCAGTGCAGGGTCACACACAGATACGCAGTATTTT. Its protein product is CAISAGSHTDTQYF.

The genes are TRBV5-6 and TRBJ2-4, with TRBD2 matching 7 bases. This CDR3 is 14 amino acids long. CDR1 SGHDT and CDR2 YYEEEE come from the germline V gene. Germline trimming cut 2 bases from V and 1 base from J; bases unmatched to any gene: 0. DNA for the CDR3: TGTGCCAGCAGCTTTAGCGGGGCCAAAAACATTCAGTACTTC. It is translated as CASSFSGAKNIQYF.

This CDR3 is CASSSGIPNTIYF. CDR3 in DNA: TGTGCCAGCAGTTCAGGGATCCCAAACACCATATATTTT. The J gene is TRBJ1-3, the V gene TRBV28, with D possibly being TRBD1 (5 bases). Between the trimmed V and J ends, which lost 4 bases and 6 bases, there was a span of 10 bases. The CDR3 runs 13 residues. CDR1 and CDR2 (germline): MDHEN, SYDVKM.

The chain carries TRBV7-9 and TRBJ2-3; D may be TRBD1 (5 bases). This CDR3 contains 15 residues. V lost 5 bases and J lost 0, with 12 bases in between. Germline V gives CDR1 SEHNR, CDR2 FQNEAQ (reference sequence). CDR3 residues: CASSRQLASTDTQYF. The CDR3 coding sequence is TGTGCCAGCAGCCGACAGCTCGCTAGCACAGATACGCAGTATTTT.

This clone was counted between two and nine times. The V and J genes are TRBV6-1 and TRBJ1-2, with 8 nucleotides matching TRBD1. CDR1 is MNHNS and CDR2 is SASEGT in the germline V gene. This CDR3 spans 14 amino acids. The ends lost 4 bases at V and 9 bases at J; junction bases unmatched: 10. The CDR3 spells CASSGGTGVESYTF. The DNA for the CDR3 is TGTGCCAGCAGTGGCGGGACAGGCGTAGAGAGCTACACCTTC.

The chain couples TRBV30 to TRBJ1-3; D is unclear. The CDR3 is made up of 14 amino acids. V was cut by 6 bases and J by 1 base, with 13 bases left in between. From germline, CDR1 is GTSNPN and CDR2 SVGIG (reference sequence). DNA for the CDR3: TGTGCCTGTTCCAAAGGAGGGTCTGGAAACACCATATATTTT. Its protein is CACSKGGSGNTIYF.

The chain recombines TRBV30 with TRBJ2-1; a possible D gene is TRBD1 (5 bases). The V gene lost 0 bases and the J gene lost 4 bases, with 7 bases spanning the gap. CDR3 length: 13 amino acids. From germline, CDR1 is GTSNPN and CDR2 SVGIG (reference sequence). Here the CDR3 DNA reads TGTGCCTGGAGTGTCAGACAGTACAATGAGCAGTTCTTC. Translating it yields CAWSVRQYNEQFF.

The sample holds a few counts of this clone. V gene TRBV5-1 combines with J gene TRBJ1-3, with a tentative D call TRBD1 (5 bases). V was shortened by 3 bases and J by 0 bases, with 13 bases between the two germline ends. The CDR3 runs to 16 residues. Germline CDR1 reads SGHRS; CDR2 reads YFSETQ. This CDR3 is CASSWNDRSSGNTIYF. The CDR3 DNA reads as TGCGCCAGCAGCTGGAATGACAGAAGCTCTGGAAACACCATATATTTT.

The chain is built from TRBV28 and TRBJ2-3; D remains ambiguous. Looked up from germline, CDR1 is MDHEN and CDR2 is SYDVKM. This CDR3 region has 13 residues. V gave up 8 bases and J gave up 2 bases, with 11 bases separating them. The CDR3 DNA follows: TGTGCCAGCGGAGAGGCGGTCACAGATACGCAGTATTTT. Translation gives CASGEAVTDTQYF.

The V call is TRBV28, the J call TRBJ1-5; tentatively, D is TRBD1 (6 bases). The V gene lost 6 bases and the J gene lost 4 bases, with 10 bases spanning the gap. The CDR3 length is 13 residues. Germline CDR1 is MDHEN and CDR2 is SYDVKM. CDR3: CASRWTVNQPQHF. For the CDR3, the DNA is TGTGCCAGCAGATGGACAGTTAATCAGCCCCAGCATTTT.

The rearrangement links TRBV28 to TRBJ2-7; possible D gene TRBD1, 6 bases. V dropped 7 bases and J dropped 5 bases, with 18 bases sitting between them. The CDR3 has 14 residues. Germline V gene sequence: CDR1 MDHEN, CDR2 SYDVKM. This CDR3 is CASKSGGPGDEQYF. In nucleotides, the CDR3 is TGTGCCAGCAAATCTGGCGGGCCAGGGGACGAGCAGTACTTC.

The chain combines TRBV6-5 with TRBJ1-1, with unresolved D. CDR3 size: 12 residues. CDR1 and CDR2 (germline): MNHEY, SVGAGI. The V gene lost 6 bases and the J gene lost 5 bases, with 10 bases spanning the gap. The DNA for the CDR3 is TGTGCCAGCAGGACCTCGGGGACTGAAGCTTTCTTT. It specifies CASRTSGTEAFF.